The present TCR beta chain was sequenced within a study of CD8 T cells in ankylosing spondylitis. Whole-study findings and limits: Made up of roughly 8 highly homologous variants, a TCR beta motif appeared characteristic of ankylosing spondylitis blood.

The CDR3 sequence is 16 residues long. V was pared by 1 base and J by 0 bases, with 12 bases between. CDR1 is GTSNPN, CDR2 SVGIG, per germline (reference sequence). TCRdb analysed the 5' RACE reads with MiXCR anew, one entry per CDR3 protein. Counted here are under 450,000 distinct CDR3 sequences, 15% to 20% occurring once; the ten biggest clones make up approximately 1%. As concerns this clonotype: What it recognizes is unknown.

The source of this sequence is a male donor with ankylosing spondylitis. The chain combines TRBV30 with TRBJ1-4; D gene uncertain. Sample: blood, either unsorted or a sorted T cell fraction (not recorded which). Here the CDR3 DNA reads TGTGCCTGGAGTGATCAGGCCCGGACAACTAATGAAAAACTGTTTTTT. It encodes CAWSDQARTTNEKLFF.